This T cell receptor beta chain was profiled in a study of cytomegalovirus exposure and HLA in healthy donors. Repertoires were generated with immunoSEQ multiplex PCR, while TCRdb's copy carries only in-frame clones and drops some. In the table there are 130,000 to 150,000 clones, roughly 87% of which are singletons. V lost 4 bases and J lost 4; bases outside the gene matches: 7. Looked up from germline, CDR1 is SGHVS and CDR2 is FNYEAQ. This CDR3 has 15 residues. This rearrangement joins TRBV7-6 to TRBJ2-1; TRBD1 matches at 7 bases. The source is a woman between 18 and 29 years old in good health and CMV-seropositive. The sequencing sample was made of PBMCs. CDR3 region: CASSSGTASYNEQFF. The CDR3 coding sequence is TGTGCCAGCAGCTCCGGGACAGCTTCTTACAATGAGCAGTTCTTC.